These 24 T cell receptor beta chains came from one sample sequenced in a study of CD8 T cells in Susac syndrome. An input of roughly 0.5 to 1 ug of RNA was subjected to reverse transcription using random hexamers. TCRdb re-called the immunoSEQ multiplex PCR reads through MiXCR, storing one row per CDR3 protein. The table shows approximately 190,000 distinct CDR3 sequences, with 85% to 95% occurring only once. Sequencing was done on a sample of CD8+ T cells from PBMCs. The source of these receptors is a human donor with Susac syndrome.

The chain recombines TRBV30 with TRBJ2-1; 9 positions match TRBD2. Germline V gives CDR1 GTSNPN, CDR2 SVGIG (reference sequence). Unmatched junction bases numbered 11, after V lost 0 bases and J lost 8 bases. This CDR3 comprises 16 residues. Here the CDR3 DNA reads TGTGCCTGGAGTGTTCTCTCAGCGGGGGGAGGGGATGAGCAGTTCTTC. It is translated as CAWSVLSAGGGDEQFF.

In nucleotides, the CDR3 is TGTGCCAGCAGTCCTAGGACAAAACCTCCCACTGAAGCTTTCTTT. This gives the protein CASSPRTKPPTEAFF. The chain employs TRBV6-7 and TRBJ1-1; a possible D gene is TRBD1 (5 bases). TRBV6-7 has ORF status, its function being uncertain. Trimming pared 5 bases from V and 4 bases from J, leaving 17 bases between. The CDR3 length is 15 residues.

The genes are TRBV2 and TRBJ2-1; D remains ambiguous. The V gene lost 1 base and the J gene lost 13 bases, with 17 bases spanning the gap. This CDR3 spans 14 amino acids. Per the germline V gene, CDR1 is SNHLY and CDR2 is FYNNEI. CDR3 nucleotide sequence: TGTGCCAGCAGTGAAGAGGTTAGGGTTGACACACAGTTCTTC. Amino acids: CASSEEVRVDTQFF.

Here the CDR3 reads CASSLGGVNEQFF. The CDR3, as DNA: TGTGCCAGCAGCTTAGGGGGGGTCAATGAGCAGTTCTTC. The chain combines TRBV5-4 with TRBJ2-1; a weak D match, TRBD2 (7 bases). The germline CDR1 and CDR2 sequences are SGHNT and YYREEE (reference sequence). The V gene lost 2 bases and the J gene lost 6 bases, with 9 bases spanning the gap. CDR3 size: 13 residues.

The chain has TRBV13 and TRBJ2-1; 9 bases align to TRBD2. V lost 0 bases to trimming and J lost 3 bases; unmatched junction nucleotides: 3. The CDR3 totals 16 residues. The germline V gene encodes CDR1 PRHDT and CDR2 FYEKMQ (reference sequence). The CDR3 loop is CASSLGPSGDYNEQFF. In DNA form, the CDR3 reads TGTGCCAGCAGCTTAGGGCCTAGCGGGGACTACAATGAGCAGTTCTTC.

V usage is TRBV21-1 and J usage is TRBJ2-3; TRBD1 is the table's D call and was not checked against the DNA. TRBV21-1 is a known pseudogene. This CDR3 has 15 residues. The CDR3 region is CASSIVQGLADTQYF. CDR3 in DNA: TGTGCCAGCAGCATCGTACAGGGCCTGGCAGATACGCAGTATTTT.

The V gene is TRBV19, the J gene TRBJ1-1, with TRBD1 as a possible D gene (6 bases). Germline V gives CDR1 LNHDA, CDR2 SQIVND (reference sequence). Trimming pared 5 bases from V and 0 bases from J, leaving 13 bases between. CDR3 length: 15 amino acids. The CDR3 region is CASSSRTAMNTEAFF. CDR3 nucleotides: TGTGCCAGTAGTTCTCGGACAGCGATGAACACTGAAGCTTTCTTT. Using reference TRBV19 and TRBJ1-1 for the parts outside the CDR3, the full variable domain is DGGITQSPKYLFRKEGQNVTLSCEQNLNHDAMYWYRQDPGQGLRLIYYSQIVNDFQKGDIAEGYSVSREKKESFPLTVTSAQKNPTAFYLCASSSRTAMNTEAFFGQGTRLTVV.

The chain has TRBV6-4 and TRBJ2-2; D may be TRBD2 (6 bases). Looked up from germline, CDR1 is MRHNA and CDR2 is SNTAGT. The germline V and J ends were trimmed by 5 bases and 4 bases, with 11 bases remaining between them. The CDR3 is made up of 14 amino acids. CDR3 nucleotide sequence: TGTGCCAGCAGTCGCGGGGCGCTCACCGGGGAGCTGTTTTTT. It translates to CASSRGALTGELFF.

The chain recombines TRBV7-9 with TRBJ2-7; D call uncertain. CDR1 is SEHNR, CDR2 FQNEAQ, per germline (reference sequence). CDR3 length equals 14 residues. V shed 7 bases and J shed 3 bases, with 16 bases lying between them. CDR3 amino acids: CASTNSVSGYEQYF. CDR3 nucleotide sequence: TGTGCCAGCACCAACAGCGTATCGGGCTACGAGCAGTACTTC.

The V gene is TRBV13, the J gene TRBJ2-1; TRBD2 matches at 13 bases. Per the germline V gene, CDR1 is PRHDT and CDR2 is FYEKMQ (reference sequence). The V gene end was trimmed by 3 bases and the J gene end by 7 bases; junction bases not matched to a gene: 9. The CDR3 has 17 amino acids. The CDR3 DNA follows: TGTGCCAGCAGCTTCAGAACTAGCGGGGGGGCGTGGAATGAGCAGTTCTTC. Translating it yields CASSFRTSGGAWNEQFF.

The chain joins TRBV5-1 to TRBJ1-2; perhaps TRBD1 as D (6 bases). Deletions cut 4 bases from V and 2 bases from J, with 15 bases between. Germline CDR1 and CDR2: SGHRS and YFSETQ. This CDR3 is 15 amino acids long. CDR3: CASSLRQDTNYGYTF. The CDR3 nucleotides read TGCGCCAGCAGCCTGCGACAGGACACCAACTATGGCTACACCTTC.

This chain uses TRBV12-3 or TRBV12-4 with TRBJ1-2; possible D gene TRBD1, 6 bases. The CDR3 extends over 15 amino acids. Deletions cut 5 bases from V and 0 bases from J, with 13 bases between. The CDR3 loop reads CASSPETGANYGYTF. The CDR3 DNA sequence: TGTGCCAGCAGTCCCGAGACAGGAGCTAACTATGGCTACACCTTC.

The J gene is TRBJ1-2, the V gene TRBV9; a weak D match, TRBD1 (5 bases). Germline-derived CDR1 and CDR2 are SGDLS and YYNGEE. The CDR3 has 14 residues. V gave up 5 bases and J gave up 1 base, with 12 bases separating them. CDR3 sequence reads: CASRSTEFNYGYTF. The CDR3 DNA reads as TGTGCCAGCAGATCGACAGAATTTAACTATGGCTACACCTTC.

This clonotype was seen a single time. The chain recombines TRBV4-2 with TRBJ2-4, with unresolved D. Trimming cost V 0 bases and J 5 bases, with 11 bases left between them. CDR3 length: 15 residues. Germline V lookup: CDR1 LGHNA, CDR2 YNFKEQ. CDR3 protein: CASSQDGGRQNIQYF. CDR3 nucleotide sequence: TGTGCCAGCAGCCAAGACGGTGGACGGCAAAACATTCAGTACTTC.

The chain joins TRBV6-1 to TRBJ2-7, with no clear D. Per the germline V gene, CDR1 is MNHNS and CDR2 is SASEGT. The CDR3 covers 10 residues. With 5 bases removed from V and 7 bases from J, the gap between germline ends came to 6 bases. CDR3 coding DNA: TGTGCCAGCAGTACCGGGGAGCAGTACTTC. Amino acid sequence: CASSTGEQYF.

The CDR3 region is CASSQDWGDKETQYF. CDR3 DNA sequence: TGTGCCAGCAGCCAAGATTGGGGGGACAAAGAGACCCAGTACTTC. The chain links TRBV3-1 to TRBJ2-5; D tentatively fits TRBD1 or TRBD2 (6 bases each). The length of the CDR3 is 15 residues. Trimming shortened V by 0 bases and J by 3 bases, and 11 bases separated the two germline ends. CDR1 and CDR2 (germline): LGHDT, YNNKEL (reference sequence).

The V and J genes are TRBV7-2 and TRBJ2-5; 10 bases align to TRBD1. The CDR3 contains 17 residues. CDR1 and CDR2 (germline): SGHTA, FQGNSA. The V segment lost 3 bases and the J segment 5 bases; nucleotides outside the gene matches: 12. For the CDR3, the DNA is TGTGCCAGCAGCTTCGGATCTCAGACAGGGGGCGGGGAGACCCAGTACTTC. Translating it yields CASSFGSQTGGGETQYF.

This clonotype has only one observation. V and J are TRBV27 and TRBJ2-7; D is ambiguous. This CDR3 is built from 16 residues. V lost 2 bases, J lost 4 bases, and 18 bases lay in between. From germline, CDR1 is MNHEY and CDR2 SMNVEV (reference sequence). In DNA form, the CDR3 reads TGTGCCAGCAGTTTAGGGCAAGACCCGCATCAATACGAGCAGTACTTC. It translates to CASSLGQDPHQYEQYF.

The J gene is TRBJ1-2, the V gene TRBV20-1; 9 positions match TRBD1. CDR1 and CDR2 from the germline V gene are DFQATT and SNEGSKA (reference sequence). This CDR3 has 13 amino acids. The trim removed 6 bases at V and 3 bases at J, leaving 5 bases unmatched. The CDR3 loop is CSAEGQGDYGYTF. The DNA for the CDR3 is TGCAGTGCCGAGGGACAGGGAGACTATGGCTACACCTTC.

This clonotype was seen more than once but under ten times. The chain employs TRBV4-1 and TRBJ1-5; no reliable D call. V was cut by 0 bases and J by 2 bases, with 8 bases left in between. CDR1 and CDR2 from the germline V gene are MGHRA and YSYEKL. The CDR3 contains 15 residues. Here the CDR3 reads CASSQDGGGNQPQHF. CDR3 bases: TGCGCCAGCAGCCAAGACGGAGGCGGCAATCAGCCCCAGCATTTT.

The rearrangement links TRBV24-1 to TRBJ2-1, with D hard to call. Per the germline V gene, CDR1 is KGHDR and CDR2 is SFDVKD. The CDR3 covers 14 residues. V dropped 5 bases and J dropped 3 bases, with 10 bases sitting between them. The DNA of the CDR3 is TGTGCCACCAGTGGCTCCGACGTCTACAATGAGCAGTTCTTC. This gives the protein CATSGSDVYNEQFF.

This clonotype has just one count. The rearrangement joins TRBV3-1 to TRBJ1-1; 7 nucleotides match TRBD1. The CDR3 consists of 14 residues. The junction had 4 bases not matched to a gene; V was cut back by 5 bases and J by 1 base. The germline CDR1 and CDR2 sequences are LGHDT and YNNKEL (reference sequence). The CDR3 spells CASSRTGKNTEAFF. CDR3 coding DNA: TGTGCCAGCAGCAGGACAGGAAAGAACACTGAAGCTTTCTTT.

The chain carries TRBV24-1 and TRBJ2-2, with D perhaps TRBD1 or TRBD2 (5 bases each). CDR3 length equals 15 residues. Germline-derived CDR1 and CDR2 are KGHDR and SFDVKD. Trimming shortened V by 5 bases and J by 5 bases, and 14 bases separated the two germline ends. The CDR3 coding sequence is TGTGCCACCAGTGGGGGGACGGAAATTACCGGGGAGCTGTTTTTT. Translated: CATSGGTEITGELFF.

The genes are TRBV12-3 or TRBV12-4 and TRBJ1-1; D uncertain. This CDR3 is 14 amino acids long. Trimming left V 3 bases short and J 3 bases short, with 11 bases between. The CDR3: CASSLRTDHTEAFF. The CDR3 DNA reads as TGTGCCAGCAGTTTGAGAACAGATCACACTGAAGCTTTCTTT.